Below are 25 T cell receptor beta chains sequenced from a single sample in a study of resident and recirculating memory T cells in vitiligo. Produced via immunoSEQ multiplex PCR; TCRdb's table is partial and in-frame only. The sample lists more than 70,000 clones, 90% to 95% seen once, with more than 4.5% in the top ten. Source material: blood. The receptors shown here come from a male donor with vitiligo.

The chain combines TRBV6-5 with TRBJ1-1; no reliable D call. The V gene's germline CDR1 is MNHEY and CDR2 SVGAGI. This CDR3 is 13 amino acids long. Trimming cost V 2 bases and J 7 bases, with 11 bases left between them. The CDR3 spells CASSYTTGVEAFF. Written as DNA, the CDR3 is TGTGCCAGCAGTTACACTACCGGAGTTGAAGCTTTCTTT.

CDR3 in DNA: TGTGCCAGCAGCTTGGACAGGGGGCATGAAAAACTGTTTTTT. This gives the protein CASSLDRGHEKLFF. The chain combines TRBV11-1 with TRBJ1-4; 11 nucleotides line up with TRBD1. V shed 3 bases, J shed 6 bases, and the junction held 0 bases outside the gene matches. The CDR3 is made up of 14 amino acids. Germline values: CDR1 SGHAT, CDR2 FQDESV (reference sequence).

The chain employs TRBV5-6 and TRBJ1-1, with 8 positions matching TRBD1. Trimming took 5 bases from V and 3 from J; bases not matched to a gene: 15. The CDR3 spans 17 residues. Germline V lookup: CDR1 SGHDT, CDR2 YYEEEE. The CDR3 DNA sequence: TGTGCCAGCAGGCCCCCGGGACAGGAGGACAGGGACACTGAAGCTTTCTTT. It translates to CASRPPGQEDRDTEAFF.

This clone showed up just once. V gene TRBV30 combines with J gene TRBJ1-1; maybe TRBD1 (5 bases). Germline CDR1 and CDR2: GTSNPN and SVGIG (reference sequence). This CDR3 has 14 amino acids. V was pared by 8 bases and J by 6 bases, with 22 bases between. The CDR3 loop is CARGVDRWGAEAFF. The CDR3, as DNA: TGTGCCCGAGGAGTAGACCGATGGGGCGCTGAAGCTTTCTTT.

This clone showed up just once. V gene TRBV28 combines with J gene TRBJ2-1; no definite D call. V was trimmed by 2 bases and J by 9 bases, leaving 8 bases between them. This CDR3 comprises 12 residues. Germline lookup yields CDR1 MDHEN and CDR2 SYDVKM. In DNA form, the CDR3 reads TGTGCCAGCAGTTTAAGTGGCCTTGAGCAGTTCTTC. Translation gives CASSLSGLEQFF.

J is TRBJ2-1 and V is TRBV7-3, with no clear D. The CDR3 is made up of 13 amino acids. Germline lookup yields CDR1 SGHTA and CDR2 FQGTGA. V lost 2 bases and J lost 6, with 8 bases in between. The CDR3: CASSLSPSNEQFF. DNA for the CDR3: TGTGCCAGCAGCTTATCCCCCAGCAATGAGCAGTTCTTC.

This chain connects TRBV28 to TRBJ2-3, with 9 positions matching TRBD2. The germline V gene has CDR1 MDHEN and CDR2 SYDVKM. The ends lost 3 bases at V and 10 bases at J; junction bases unmatched: 17. The CDR3 totals 17 residues. CDR3: CASSFSRLAASAGAQYF. The CDR3 DNA reads as TGTGCCAGCAGTTTTTCCCGACTAGCGGCCAGCGCGGGGGCGCAGTATTTT.

This chain links TRBV10-3 with TRBJ2-7; 8 nucleotides line up with TRBD2. With 6 bases clipped from V and 4 bases from J, the junction kept 11 bases outside the gene matches. Germline V gives CDR1 ENHRY, CDR2 SYGVKD. This CDR3 comprises 15 residues. The CDR3 spells CAISPGTRPPYEQYF. DNA of the CDR3: TGTGCCATCAGCCCCGGGACTAGACCCCCTTACGAGCAGTACTTC.

The chain links TRBV7-9 to TRBJ1-1; 8 nucleotides line up with TRBD1. Trimming at V came to 4 bases and at J to 1 base, leaving 5 bases not matched to a gene. The CDR3 has 15 amino acids. CDR1 is SEHNR, CDR2 FQNEAQ, per germline (reference sequence). CDR3 protein: CASSSEQGGNTEAFF. CDR3 coding DNA: TGTGCCAGCAGCTCCGAACAGGGGGGGAACACTGAAGCTTTCTTT.

J is TRBJ2-7 and V is TRBV4-1; tentative D call: TRBD2 (6 bases). Trimming stripped 3 bases from V and 3 bases from J, with 18 bases between. CDR3 length equals 16 residues. CDR1 is MGHRA, CDR2 YSYEKL, per germline. CDR3: CASSHRRTGGGYEQYF. The CDR3 coding sequence is TGCGCCAGCAGCCATCGAAGGACCGGGGGAGGCTACGAGCAGTACTTC.

The V gene is TRBV11-3, the J gene TRBJ2-7; 7 bases are shared with TRBD1. The germline CDR1 and CDR2 sequences are SGHNT and YENEEA. The CDR3 is made up of 15 amino acids. V shed 4 bases, J shed 2 bases, and the junction held 8 bases outside the gene matches. The CDR3 here is CASSSWDSSPYEQYF. The CDR3 DNA reads TGTGCCAGCAGCTCCTGGGACAGCAGTCCCTACGAGCAGTACTTC.

This chain connects TRBV4-1 to TRBJ2-1, with D perhaps matching TRBD2 (6 bases). The germline CDR1 and CDR2 sequences are MGHRA and YSYEKL. The germline V and J ends were trimmed by 1 base and 15 bases, with 13 bases remaining between them. This CDR3 is 12 amino acids long. In DNA form, the CDR3 reads TGCGCCAGCAGCCAAGGTAGCGGTGCGCGGTTCTTC. This translates into CASSQGSGARFF.

The rearrangement joins TRBV6-5 to TRBJ2-1; perhaps TRBD1 as D (6 bases). From germline, CDR1 is MNHEY and CDR2 SVGAGI. The V end lost 7 bases, the J end lost 1 base, and 11 bases lay between the germline ends. The CDR3 loop spans 14 amino acids. The CDR3 protein is CASTGTTSYNEQFF. CDR3 DNA: TGTGCCAGCACCGGGACAACTTCCTACAATGAGCAGTTCTTC.

The chain combines TRBV28 with TRBJ2-2; D perhaps matches TRBD2 (6 bases). This CDR3 has 14 residues. V was trimmed by 8 bases and J by 6 bases, leaving 16 bases between them. Germline CDR1 MDHEN, CDR2 SYDVKM. The CDR3: CASRPGRRAGELFF. The CDR3, as DNA: TGTGCCAGCCGCCCGGGCAGGAGGGCCGGGGAGCTGTTTTTT.

The chain joins TRBV7-9 to TRBJ2-7; TRBD1 matches at 12 bases. The V segment lost 3 bases and the J segment 5 bases; nucleotides outside the gene matches: 2. CDR1 and CDR2 from the germline V gene are SEHNR and FQNEAQ (reference sequence). The CDR3 has 14 amino acids. CDR3 bases: TGTGCCAGCAGCTTCGGGGACAGGGGGCACGAGCAGTACTTC. Amino acids: CASSFGDRGHEQYF.

This chain connects TRBV11-3 to TRBJ2-3, with a weak D call TRBD1 (5 bases). Germline-derived CDR1 and CDR2 are SGHNT and YENEEA. The CDR3 covers 15 residues. V lost 1 base to trimming and J lost 5 bases, with 13 bases between them. CDR3 in amino acids: CASSLGSRAGDTQYF. The CDR3 nucleotides are TGTGCCAGCAGCTTAGGGAGCAGGGCCGGAGATACGCAGTATTTT.

In DNA, the CDR3 is TGTGCCAGCAGCCCGGGACTAGCGGGGTACAATGAGCAGTTCTTC. Its protein product is CASSPGLAGYNEQFF. The chain is built from TRBV9 and TRBJ2-1; 13 bases fit TRBD2. V shed 4 bases, J shed 4 bases, and the junction held 2 bases outside the gene matches. The germline CDR1 and CDR2 sequences are SGDLS and YYNGEE. The CDR3 contains 15 residues.

The rearrangement uses TRBV5-1 and TRBJ1-3, with 8 bases identical to TRBD1. Germline assignment: CDR1 SGHRS and CDR2 YFSETQ. Trimming took 4 bases from V and 8 from J; bases not matched to a gene: 5. This CDR3 comprises 13 residues. The CDR3 loop is CASSPGQGDTIYF. The CDR3 region has the DNA TGCGCCAGCAGCCCCGGACAGGGAGACACCATATATTTT.

The chain couples TRBV5-1 to TRBJ2-7, with 9 bases matching TRBD1. The CDR3 is 14 amino acids. Germline V lookup: CDR1 SGHRS, CDR2 YFSETQ. V gave up 3 bases and J gave up 0 bases; unmatched junction bases: 1. CDR3 loop: CASSWTGASYEQYF. In nucleotides, the CDR3 is TGCGCCAGCAGCTGGACAGGGGCCTCCTACGAGCAGTACTTC.

V usage is TRBV18 and J usage is TRBJ2-5, with D possibly TRBD2 on 6 matching bases. This CDR3 comprises 16 residues. Trimming left V 5 bases short and J 7 bases short, with 23 bases between. Germline loops: CDR1 KGHSH, CDR2 LQKENI. Here the CDR3 DNA reads TGTGCCAGCTCATCAGAGGCGGAGGGGATCGGGGGGACCCAGTACTTC. This encodes CASSSEAEGIGGTQYF.

The V call is TRBV28, the J call TRBJ1-1, with 7 bases aligning to TRBD1. The CDR3 runs to 15 residues. Trimming took 7 bases from V and 0 from J; bases not matched to a gene: 8. Germline V gene lookup returns CDR1 MDHEN and CDR2 SYDVKM. DNA for the CDR3: TGTGCCAGCACCACAGGGGTATCAATGAACACTGAAGCTTTCTTT. Translation gives CASTTGVSMNTEAFF.

The rearrangement links TRBV28 to TRBJ2-2; TRBD2 aligns across 11 bases. This CDR3 contains 17 residues. The V gene's germline CDR1 is MDHEN and CDR2 SYDVKM. Trimming cost V 4 bases and J 6 bases; bases outside gene matches: 10. CDR3: CASSSPGLAEGPGELFF. The CDR3 DNA reads TGTGCCAGCAGTTCTCCGGGACTAGCGGAGGGTCCCGGGGAGCTGTTTTTT.

The V gene is TRBV11-3, the J gene TRBJ2-7, with 7 bases that match TRBD1. Trimming removed 5 bases from V and 2 bases from J; junction bases left unmatched: 15. CDR3 size: 17 residues. Germline V gene sequence: CDR1 SGHNT, CDR2 YENEEA. CDR3 coding DNA: TGTGCCAGCAGCCAATCTTTCGGGACAGAAACTCCCTACGAGCAGTACTTC. The encoded protein is CASSQSFGTETPYEQYF.

The rearrangement joins TRBV6-1 to TRBJ2-6, with a tentative D call TRBD2 (6 bases). The V end was cut by 4 bases, the J end by 2 bases, with 9 bases between. The CDR3 is 15 amino acids. The germline CDR1 and CDR2 sequences are MNHNS and SASEGT. Here the CDR3 DNA reads TGTGCCAGCAGTGGGTCGGGGGCTGGGGCCAACGTCCTGACTTTC. This encodes CASSGSGAGANVLTF.

V and J are TRBV9 and TRBJ2-5; D gene uncertain. The V gene lost 0 bases and the J gene lost 5 bases, with 11 bases spanning the gap. This CDR3 spans 14 amino acids. Germline CDR1 SGDLS, CDR2 YYNGEE. The CDR3 sequence: CASSVGLSWETQYF. CDR3 nucleotides: TGTGCCAGCAGCGTAGGTCTTAGCTGGGAGACCCAGTACTTC.